This T cell receptor (beta chain) was identified in a study of blood T cells in healthy people across ages. With a J-beta primer mix and a sample-barcoded 5' primer, a second PCR ran roughly 6 to 11 cycles. TCRdb recomputed calls from the 5' RACE reads with MiXCR, one row per CDR3 protein. The table includes around 1,600,000 distinct CDR3 sequences, roughly 43% detected once. The source is a woman in her late teens or twenties in good health. Sample: blood.

The CDR3 reads CASSDFGQTNEKLFF. CDR3 coding DNA: TGCGCCAGCAGCGACTTTGGACAGACTAATGAAAAACTGTTTTTT. The chain joins TRBV4-1 to TRBJ1-4; D is perhaps TRBD1 (6 bases). This CDR3 contains 15 residues. Trimming took 5 bases from V and 2 from J, leaving 12 bases between them. The germline CDR1 and CDR2 sequences are MGHRA and YSYEKL.